Listed here is a single TCR beta chain. What it binds is unknown. Libraries were prepared by immunoSEQ multiplex PCR; TCRdb keeps only in-frame clonotypes and omits some of them. Among about 26,000 clones listed, around three quarters were seen once. Collection of blood occurred at baseline, at cycle 4 day 1, and at cycle 7 day 1. The data stem from a study of OX40 agonist ivuxolimab in advanced cancers. Study summary: Dosing consisted of intravenous ivuxolimab at 0.01 to 10 mg/kg every 2 weeks. Two patients with cutaneous melanoma and one with hepatocellular carcinoma, three in total, showed partial responses. The study's findings and limits: More expanded clones were seen, on average, in CD8+ T cells than in CD4+.

Germline V gives CDR1 MGHRA, CDR2 YSYEKL. V lost 0 bases to trimming and J lost 7 bases, with 7 bases between them. CDR3 length equals 13 residues. The input for sequencing was CD4+ or CD8+ T cells sorted from blood, taken in a trial of the OX40 agonist ivuxolimab. The chain employs TRBV4-1 and TRBJ2-4; tentative D call: TRBD2 (5 bases). The clonotype comes from an adult with an advanced solid tumor such as melanoma, head and neck, liver or kidney cancer. The CDR3 spells CASSQDPGNIQYF. CDR3 sequence (DNA): TGCGCCAGCAGCCAAGACCCGGGGAACATTCAGTACTTC.